A selection of T cell receptor beta chains follows, all from one sample in a study of blood T cell repertoires in COVID-19. Produced via immunoSEQ multiplex PCR; TCRdb's table is partial and in-frame only. The sample holds just over 300,000 clones, 80% to 90% seen once. Sequenced: PBMCs or T cells enriched from blood (not recorded which). The receptors were sampled from a man aged 25 to 45 who had recovered from COVID-19. The CDR3 runs from the conserved cysteine through the conserved F or W.

>TRBJ1-2|TRBV6-4
CASSGDSPGYGYTF
>TRBJ2-4|TRBV15
CATSRVGGGTGLNIQYF
>TRBJ2-3|TRBV10-1
CASSESKAGRADTQYF
>TRBJ1-2|TRBV5-1
CASSLSTGPRNYGYTF
>TRBJ2-2|TRBV5-5
CASSPGQGTGELFF
>TRBJ1-1|TRBV11-2
CASSFAGAMNTEAFF
>TRBJ2-1|TRBV4-1
CASSQAGQGVSLYNEQFF
>TRBJ2-5|TRBV18
CASSPAGGETQYF
>TRBJ2-7|TRBV28
CASSLDLTGVRNEQYF
>TRBJ2-3|TRBV7-8
CASRGADTQYF
>TRBJ1-4|TRBV28
CASSFSPGTNEKLFF
>TRBJ2-2|TRBV6-4
CASSPAGRDTGELFF
>TRBJ1-2|TRBV7-2
CASSLGPGQGTDGYTF
>TRBJ2-6|TRBV18
CASSPGDRFFSGANVLTF
>TRBJ2-5|TRBV5-1
CASSLVPGIIETQYF
>TRBJ2-2|TRBV19
CASTNIIGGARAGELFF
>TRBJ2-1|TRBV7-9
CASSSLGTANYNEQFF
>TRBJ1-5|TRBV5-1
CASSLAPDQPQHF
>TRBJ2-1|TRBV24-1
CATSDPSGSDYNEQFF
>TRBJ1-1|TRBV2
CASRPPGDYTEAFF
>TRBJ2-7|TRBV9
CASSAGSRSSYEQYF
>TRBJ2-1|TRBV5-4
CASSLEFTREQFF
>TRBJ1-6|TRBV19
CASNDRGLSPLHF
>TRBJ1-1|TRBV5-1
CASSLRTLGQGSGEAFF
>TRBJ2-6|TRBV19
CASSIDRSGANVLTF
>TRBJ1-5|TRBV18
CASSRQGGEPQHF
>TRBJ2-3|TRBV5-1
CASSFTPSTDTQYF
>TRBJ2-1|TRBV7-9
CASREWSEQFF
>TRBJ2-7|TRBV5-6
CASSFLSAPLNF
>TRBJ2-7|TRBV28
CASSKSRDRGPTLTKPSYEQYF
>TRBJ1-2|TRBV27
CASSPRRGVYGYTF
>TRBJ2-7|TRBV10-1
CASSDSVDRVVDEQYF
>TRBJ2-2|TRBV5-6
CASSSGGTPTGELFF
>TRBJ1-4|TRBV7-8
CASSLVGVRRNEKLFF
>TRBJ2-1|TRBV6-5
CASLVQDRRYNEQFF
>TRBJ2-7|TRBV19
CASSMASGSSYEQYF
>TRBJ2-1|TRBV5-4
CASTRDWDNEQFF
>TRBJ1-2|TRBV15
CATSRVVRGSDGYTF
>TRBJ2-5|TRBV24-1
CATSATDKYQETQYF
>TRBJ1-2|TRBV18
CASSPPGVNGYTF
>TRBJ2-7|TRBV29-1
CSVDGAGGHEQYF